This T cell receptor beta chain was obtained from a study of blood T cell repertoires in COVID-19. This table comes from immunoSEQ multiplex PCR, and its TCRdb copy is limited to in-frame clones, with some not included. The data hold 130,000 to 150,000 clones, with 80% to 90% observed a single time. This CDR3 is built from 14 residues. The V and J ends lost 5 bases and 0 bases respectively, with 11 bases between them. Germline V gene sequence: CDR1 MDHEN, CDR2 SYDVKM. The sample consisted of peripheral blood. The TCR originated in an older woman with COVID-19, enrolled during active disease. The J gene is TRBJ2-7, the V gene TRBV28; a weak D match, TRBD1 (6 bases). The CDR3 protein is CASSGDRFSYEQYF. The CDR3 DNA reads TGTGCCAGCAGTGGTGACAGGTTCTCCTACGAGCAGTACTTC. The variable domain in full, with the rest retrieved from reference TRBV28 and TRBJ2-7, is DVKVTQSSRYLVKRTGEKVFLECVQDMDHENMFWYRQDPGLGLRLIYFSYDVKMKEKGDIPEGYSVSREKKERFSLILESASTNQTSMYLCASSGDRFSYEQYFGPGTRLTVT.